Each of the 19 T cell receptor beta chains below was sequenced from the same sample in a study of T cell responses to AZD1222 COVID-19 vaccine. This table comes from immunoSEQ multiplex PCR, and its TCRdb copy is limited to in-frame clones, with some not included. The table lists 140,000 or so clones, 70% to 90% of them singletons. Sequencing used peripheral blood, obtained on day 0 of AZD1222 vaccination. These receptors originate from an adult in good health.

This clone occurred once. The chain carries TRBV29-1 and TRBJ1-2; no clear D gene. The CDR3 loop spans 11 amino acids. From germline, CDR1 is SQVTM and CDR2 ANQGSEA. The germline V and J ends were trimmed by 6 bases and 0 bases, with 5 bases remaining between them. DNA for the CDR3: TGCAGCGTCTCCCCTAACTATGGCTACACCTTC. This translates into CSVSPNYGYTF.

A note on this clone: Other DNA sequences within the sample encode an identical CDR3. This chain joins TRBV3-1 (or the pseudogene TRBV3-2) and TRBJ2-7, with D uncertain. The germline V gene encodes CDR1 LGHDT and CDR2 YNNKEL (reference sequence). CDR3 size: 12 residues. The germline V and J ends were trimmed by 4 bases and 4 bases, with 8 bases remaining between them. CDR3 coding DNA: TGTGCCAGCAGCCTCCGAGCGTACGAGCAGTACTTC. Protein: CASSLRAYEQYF.

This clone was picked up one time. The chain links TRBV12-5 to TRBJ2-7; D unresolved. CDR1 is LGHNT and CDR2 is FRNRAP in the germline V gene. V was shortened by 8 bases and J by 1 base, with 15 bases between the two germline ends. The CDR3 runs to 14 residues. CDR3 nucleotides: TGTGCTAGTCGGTGGGCAGACCTTTCCTACGAGCAGTACTTC. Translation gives CASRWADLSYEQYF.

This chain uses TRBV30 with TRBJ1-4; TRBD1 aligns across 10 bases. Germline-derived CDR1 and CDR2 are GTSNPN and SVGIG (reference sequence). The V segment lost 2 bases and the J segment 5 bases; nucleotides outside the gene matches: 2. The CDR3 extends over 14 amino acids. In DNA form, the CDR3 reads TGTGCCTGGAGTCGACAGGGGGCAAATGAAAAACTGTTTTTT. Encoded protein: CAWSRQGANEKLFF.

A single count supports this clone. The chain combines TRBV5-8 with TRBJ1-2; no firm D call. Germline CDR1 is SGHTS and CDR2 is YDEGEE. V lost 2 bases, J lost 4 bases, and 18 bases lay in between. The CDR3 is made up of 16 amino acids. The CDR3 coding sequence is TGTGCCAGCAGCTTTAGTGCGATCTCCAAGGTCTATGGCTACACCTTC. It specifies CASSFSAISKVYGYTF.

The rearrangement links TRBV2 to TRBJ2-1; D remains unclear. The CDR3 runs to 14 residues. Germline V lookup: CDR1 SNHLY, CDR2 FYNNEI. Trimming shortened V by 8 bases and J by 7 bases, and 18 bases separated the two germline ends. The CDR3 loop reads CASLAISSVNEQFF. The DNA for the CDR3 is TGTGCCAGCCTTGCGATCAGCAGCGTGAATGAGCAGTTCTTC. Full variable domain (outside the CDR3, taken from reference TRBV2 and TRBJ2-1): EPEVTQTPSHQVTQMGQEVILRCVPISNHLYFYWYRQILGQKVEFLVSFYNNEISEKSEIFDDQFSVERPDGSNFTLKIRSTKLEDSAMYFCASLAISSVNEQFFGPGTRLTVL.

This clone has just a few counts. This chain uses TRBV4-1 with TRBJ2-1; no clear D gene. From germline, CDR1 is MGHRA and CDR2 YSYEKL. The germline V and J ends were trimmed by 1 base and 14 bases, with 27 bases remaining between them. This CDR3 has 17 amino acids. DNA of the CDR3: TGCGCCAGCAGCCAAGCGATTTATAGTCTCGTGGATGAGAAGGAGTTCTTC. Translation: CASSQAIYSLVDEKEFF.

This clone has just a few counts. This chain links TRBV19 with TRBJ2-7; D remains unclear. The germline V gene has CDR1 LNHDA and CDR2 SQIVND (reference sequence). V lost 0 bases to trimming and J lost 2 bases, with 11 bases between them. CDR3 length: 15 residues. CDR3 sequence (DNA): TGTGCCAGTAGTATAGATCGGGTCAGAACCTACGAGCAGTACTTC. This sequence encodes CASSIDRVRTYEQYF. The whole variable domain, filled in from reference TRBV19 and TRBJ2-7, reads DGGITQSPKYLFRKEGQNVTLSCEQNLNHDAMYWYRQDPGQGLRLIYYSQIVNDFQKGDIAEGYSVSREKKESFPLTVTSAQKNPTAFYLCASSIDRVRTYEQYFGPGTRLTVT.

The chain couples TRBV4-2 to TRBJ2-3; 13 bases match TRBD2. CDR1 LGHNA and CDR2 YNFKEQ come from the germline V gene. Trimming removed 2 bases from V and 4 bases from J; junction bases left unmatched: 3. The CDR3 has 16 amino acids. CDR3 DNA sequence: TGTGCCAGCAGCCAAAAACTAGCGGGGGGGCCAGATACGCAGTATTTT. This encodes CASSQKLAGGPDTQYF.

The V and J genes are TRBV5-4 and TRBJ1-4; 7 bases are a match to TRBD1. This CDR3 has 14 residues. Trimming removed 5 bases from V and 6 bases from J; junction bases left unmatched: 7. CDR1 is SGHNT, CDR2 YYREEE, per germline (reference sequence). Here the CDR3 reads CASSRQGGHEKLFF. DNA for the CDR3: TGTGCCAGCAGTAGACAGGGTGGGCATGAAAAACTGTTTTTT. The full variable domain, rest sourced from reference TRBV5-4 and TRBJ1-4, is ETGVTQSPTHLIKTRGQQVTLRCSSQSGHNTVSWYQQALGQGPQFIFQYYREEENGRGNFPPRFSGLQFPNYSSELNVNALELDDSALYLCASSRQGGHEKLFFGSGTQLSVL.

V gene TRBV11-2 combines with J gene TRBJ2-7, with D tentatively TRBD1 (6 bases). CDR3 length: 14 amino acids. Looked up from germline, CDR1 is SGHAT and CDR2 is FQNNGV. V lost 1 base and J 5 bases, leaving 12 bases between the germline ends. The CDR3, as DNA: TGTGCCAGCAGCTTAGGAGGGACAACCCACGAGCAGTACTTC. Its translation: CASSLGGTTHEQYF. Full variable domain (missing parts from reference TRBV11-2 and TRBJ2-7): EAGVAQSPRYKIIEKRQSVAFWCNPISGHATLYWYQQILGQGPKLLIQFQNNGVVDDSQLPKDRFSAERLKGVDSTLKIQPAKLEDSAVYLCASSLGGTTHEQYFGPGTRLTVT.

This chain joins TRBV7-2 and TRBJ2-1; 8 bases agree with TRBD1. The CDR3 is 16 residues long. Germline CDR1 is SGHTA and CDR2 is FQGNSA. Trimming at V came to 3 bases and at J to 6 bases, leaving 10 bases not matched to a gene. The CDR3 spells CASSFKQGARANEQFF. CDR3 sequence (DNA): TGTGCCAGCAGCTTCAAGCAGGGGGCCAGGGCCAATGAGCAGTTCTTC.

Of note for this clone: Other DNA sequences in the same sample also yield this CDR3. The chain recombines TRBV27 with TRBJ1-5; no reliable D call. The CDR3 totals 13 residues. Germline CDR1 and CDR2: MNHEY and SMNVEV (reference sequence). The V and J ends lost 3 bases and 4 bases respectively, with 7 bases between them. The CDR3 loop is CASSFSGNQPQHF. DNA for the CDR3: TGTGCCAGCAGTTTTTCGGGGAATCAGCCCCAGCATTTT.

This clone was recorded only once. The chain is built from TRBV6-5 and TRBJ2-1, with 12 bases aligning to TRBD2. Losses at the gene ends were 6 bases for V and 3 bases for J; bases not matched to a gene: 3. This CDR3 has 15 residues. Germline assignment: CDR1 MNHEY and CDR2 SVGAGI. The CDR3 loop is CASSPTSGSYNEQFF. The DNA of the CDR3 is TGTGCCAGCAGCCCGACTAGCGGGAGCTACAATGAGCAGTTCTTC.

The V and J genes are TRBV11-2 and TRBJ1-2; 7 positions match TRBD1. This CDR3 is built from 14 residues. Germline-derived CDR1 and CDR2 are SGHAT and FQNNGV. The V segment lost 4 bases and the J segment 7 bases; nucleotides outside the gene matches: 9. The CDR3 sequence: CASSSLNSGGGYTF. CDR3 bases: TGTGCCAGCAGCTCTCTAAATTCAGGGGGTGGCTACACCTTC.

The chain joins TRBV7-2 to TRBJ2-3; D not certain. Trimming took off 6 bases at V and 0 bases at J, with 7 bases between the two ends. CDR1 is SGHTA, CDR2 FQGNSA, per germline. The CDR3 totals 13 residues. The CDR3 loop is CASRRPSTDTQYF. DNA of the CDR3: TGTGCCAGCAGGAGACCTAGCACAGATACGCAGTATTTT.

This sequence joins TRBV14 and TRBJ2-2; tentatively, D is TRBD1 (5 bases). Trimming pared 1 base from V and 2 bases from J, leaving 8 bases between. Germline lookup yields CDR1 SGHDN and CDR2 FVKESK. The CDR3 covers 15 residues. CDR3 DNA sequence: TGTGCCAGCAGCCAAGGGACAACCAACACCGGGGAGCTGTTTTTT. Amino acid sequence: CASSQGTTNTGELFF.

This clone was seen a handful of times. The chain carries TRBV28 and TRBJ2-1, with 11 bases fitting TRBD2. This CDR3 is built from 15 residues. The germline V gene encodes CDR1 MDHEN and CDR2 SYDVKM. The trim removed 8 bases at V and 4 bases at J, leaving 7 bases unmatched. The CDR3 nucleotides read TGTGCCAGCCTTAATAGCGGGAGGGGTTACAATGAGCAGTTCTTC. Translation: CASLNSGRGYNEQFF.

The DNA for the CDR3 is TGTGCCTGGAGTGTAGGCCGGGGAGGGCAGCCCCAGCATTTT. Residues: CAWSVGRGGQPQHF. The chain recombines TRBV30 with TRBJ1-5; the D is unclear. The CDR3 loop spans 14 amino acids. Germline V gives CDR1 GTSNPN, CDR2 SVGIG (reference sequence). Trimming took off 0 bases at V and 7 bases at J, with 13 bases between the two ends.